This TCR beta chain was found in a study of Graves' ophthalmopathy and Graves' hyperthyroidism. Points from the study as a whole: The blood repertoire also included most expanded thyroid clonotypes above 0.001 frequency. The model flagged ophthalmopathy progression at approximately 70% sensitivity and about 72% specificity.

With regard to this clonotype: Its specificity is not known.

RNA transcripts yielded amplified TCR beta CDR3 regions. HTBI primers were employed in first-round RT-PCR, then a second-round multiplex PCR followed. TCRdb processed the multiplex PCR reads anew with MiXCR; each CDR3 protein has one entry. The sample yields about 740,000 distinct CDR3 sequences, 35% to 50% seen once. V shed 5 bases and J shed 4 bases, with 24 bases lying between them. Germline-derived CDR1 and CDR2 are SGDLS and YYNGEE. The CDR3 contains 17 residues. The receptor was derived from an adult man with Graves' ophthalmopathy. Sequencing input: peripheral blood. The rearrangement uses TRBV9 and TRBJ1-2, with D possibly TRBD1 on 5 matching bases. The CDR3: CASSYYVGRVSSYGYTF. CDR3 in DNA: TGTGCCAGCAGTTACTATGTCGGCAGGGTTTCGAGCTATGGCTACACCTTC.